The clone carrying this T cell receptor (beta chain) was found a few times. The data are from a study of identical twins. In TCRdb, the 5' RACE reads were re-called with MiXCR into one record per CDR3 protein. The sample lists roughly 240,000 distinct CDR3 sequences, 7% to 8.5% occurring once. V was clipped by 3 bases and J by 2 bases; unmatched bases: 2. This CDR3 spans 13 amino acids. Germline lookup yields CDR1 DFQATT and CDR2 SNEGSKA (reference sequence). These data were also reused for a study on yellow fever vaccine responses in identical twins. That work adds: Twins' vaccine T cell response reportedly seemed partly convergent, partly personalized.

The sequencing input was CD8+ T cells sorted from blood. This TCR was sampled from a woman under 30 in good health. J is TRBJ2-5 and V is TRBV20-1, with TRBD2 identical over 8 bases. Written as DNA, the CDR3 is TGCAGTGCTAGCGGGGGGGTTCAAGAGACCCAGTACTTC. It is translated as CSASGGVQETQYF.